Detailed here is one T cell receptor beta chain. Its antigen remains unidentified. The sample originates from a study of cytomegalovirus exposure and HLA in healthy donors. Notes on the study in general: Later analysis identified a missense DCLRE1C variant that was linked to TCR beta V- and J-gene trimming. Altogether, some 160 TCR beta chains were recorded as cytomegalovirus-associated. Within an earlier analysis, most TCR beta V segments proved productive either about 87% or about 30% of the time.

Healthy donors of bone marrow made up the group. 60 Vbeta and 13 Jbeta primers were used in PCR. Libraries were prepared by immunoSEQ multiplex PCR; TCRdb keeps only in-frame clonotypes and omits some of them. The data show some 130,000 clones, around 72% seen once. This CDR3 region has 16 residues. The germline CDR1 and CDR2 sequences are SGHTS and YDEGEE. With 1 base removed from V and 1 base from J, the gap between germline ends came to 11 bases. The genes are TRBV5-8 and TRBJ2-2; weak D call: TRBD1 (6 bases). The sample taken for sequencing was PBMCs. The clonotype was recovered from a human donor in good health. CDR3 amino acids: CASSLIRGQNTGELFF. For the CDR3, the DNA is TGTGCCAGCAGCTTGATCAGGGGCCAGAACACCGGGGAGCTGTTTTTT.